This T cell receptor (beta chain) came from a study of cytomegalovirus exposure and HLA in healthy donors. Study results and limitations: For most TCR beta V segments, an earlier analysis put the productive rate at about 90% or about 30% of the time. A classifier reportedly called cytomegalovirus status with high sensitivity and specificity.

A note on this clone: Its antigen is undetermined.

It was with 60 Vbeta and 13 Jbeta primers that the PCR ran. Data came from immunoSEQ multiplex PCR; TCRdb stores just in-frame clones and leaves some out. The sample yields over 100,000 clones, approximately 71% seen once. V was shortened by 7 bases and J by 1 base, with 16 bases between the two germline ends. Germline CDR1 and CDR2: MNHEY and SVGAGI. The CDR3 runs to 15 residues. The chain employs TRBV6-5 and TRBJ2-5, with a tentative D call TRBD2 (5 bases). The receptor was isolated from a man aged 35-49 years in good health and CMV-seronegative. Sequencing was carried out using PBMCs. The CDR3 coding sequence is TGTGCCAGCACCCGAGGAGCTCGGGGCCAAGAGACCCAGTACTTC. This codes for CASTRGARGQETQYF.